One and the same sample provided the 5 T cell receptor beta chains below, sequenced in a study of response to subunit inactivated influenza vaccine. TCRdb called the RT-PCR reads again in MiXCR, with one record for every CDR3 protein. The sample carries 500,000 to 650,000 distinct CDR3 sequences, about 8% recorded once. The sequences come from PBMCs from blood, collected less than 30 months after vaccination. Source of these receptors: a man in his fifties or sixties who received an inactivated influenza vaccine.

This chain joins TRBV5-5 and TRBJ2-2; D remains unclear. CDR1 and CDR2 (germline): SGHKS, YYEKEE (reference sequence). This CDR3 has 15 residues. V shed 0 bases and J shed 3 bases, with 9 bases lying between them. The CDR3 region is CASSLVNRDTGELFF. CDR3 bases: TGTGCCAGCAGCTTGGTTAATAGGGACACCGGGGAGCTGTTTTTT. The full variable domain, rest sourced from reference TRBV5-5 and TRBJ2-2, is DAGVTQSPTHLIKTRGQQVTLRCSPISGHKSVSWYQQVLGQGPQFIFQYYEKEERGRGNFPDRFSARQFPNYSSELNVNALLLGDSALYLCASSLVNRDTGELFFGEGSRLTVL.

In the case of this clonotype: Given a much more abundant clone one base away, this may be a read error. As the CDR3 is not closed by the conserved phenylalanine or tryptophan, this likely results from a read error. This rearrangement joins TRBV7-8 to TRBJ2-7; 8 positions match TRBD1. Germline V lookup: CDR1 SGHVS, CDR2 FQNEAQ. The CDR3 loop spans 14 amino acids. The V gene end was trimmed by 2 bases and the J gene end by 4 bases; junction bases not matched to a gene: 4. CDR3 amino acids: CASSLRDRWYEQYL. The CDR3 DNA reads as TGTGCCAGCAGCTTAAGGGACAGGTGGTACGAGCAGTACCTC.

This clonotype was recorded many times. V gene TRBV20-1 combines with J gene TRBJ1-3, with D possibly TRBD1 on 5 matching bases. V lost 0 bases and J 4 bases, leaving 10 bases between the germline ends. Germline V gives CDR1 DFQATT, CDR2 SNEGSKA (reference sequence). CDR3 length: 14 amino acids. The CDR3 sequence: CSAREGGSGNTIYF. The CDR3, as DNA: TGCAGTGCTAGAGAGGGGGGTTCAGGAAACACCATATATTTT.

This sequence joins TRBV15 and TRBJ2-3; D possibly corresponds to TRBD2 (6 bases). CDR3 size: 17 residues. Trimming removed 0 bases from V and 3 bases from J, with 16 bases in between. Germline V gene lookup returns CDR1 LNHNV and CDR2 YYDKDF (reference sequence). The CDR3 nucleotides read TGTGCCACCAGCAGAGATTTCCCGGGAGTCGAGACAGATACGCAGTATTTT. Protein: CATSRDFPGVETDTQYF. Full variable domain (missing parts from reference TRBV15 and TRBJ2-3): DAMVIQNPRYQVTQFGKPVTLSCSQTLNHNVMYWYQQKSSQAPKLLFHYYDKDFNNEADTPDNFQSRRPNTSFCFLDIRSPGLGDTAMYLCATSRDFPGVETDTQYFGPGTRLTVL.

This clonotype was counted only a few times. This sequence joins TRBV20-1 and TRBJ1-3; unclear D gene. CDR1 is DFQATT and CDR2 is SNEGSKA in the germline V gene (reference sequence). The CDR3 runs to 13 residues. V was shortened by 3 bases and J by 3 bases, with 9 bases between the two germline ends. DNA for the CDR3: TGCAGTGCTAGTTTTTTGGGTGGAAACACCATATATTTT. Protein sequence: CSASFLGGNTIYF.